These 28 T cell receptor beta chains share one sample of origin, sequenced in a study of T cell repertoires in cytomegalovirus infection. These receptors have no known antigen. MiXCR was run by TCRdb on the reads, yielding one entry per CDR3 protein. This sample has hundreds of thousands of distinct CDR3 sequences, with 25% to 35% found just once. The specimen comprised cultured PBMCs, sampled from culture after CMV antigen stimulation. The receptors here all came from a human donor in good health (CMV status not recorded). Some clones in this sample may be carry-over from other donors' samples.

The V call is TRBV7-2, the J call TRBJ2-7; perhaps D is TRBD1 or TRBD2 (5 bases each). CDR3 length: 14 residues. Germline V gives CDR1 SGHTA, CDR2 FQGNSA. V lost 5 bases, J lost 6 bases, and 17 bases lay in between. The CDR3 loop is CASSPGRIPSEQYF. DNA of the CDR3: TGTGCCAGCAGCCCGGGACGGATCCCCTCCGAGCAGTACTTC.

This clonotype was picked up a small number of times. The J gene is TRBJ2-3, the V gene TRBV20-1, with 7 bases fitting TRBD2. This CDR3 is 14 amino acids long. V dropped 3 bases and J dropped 4; count of bases not matched to a gene: 7. The germline V gene has CDR1 DFQATT and CDR2 SNEGSKA (reference sequence). The CDR3 spells CSASSRERSDTQYF. The DNA of the CDR3 is TGCAGTGCTAGTTCGCGGGAGAGGTCAGATACGCAGTATTTT.

Points on this clonotype: The junction departs from the called germline gene at one end, perhaps through a read error. The V gene is TRBV5-3, the J gene TRBJ2-3, with TRBD2 as a possible D gene (5 bases). TRBV5-3 is treated as an ORF (open reading frame) with a function not yet certain. This CDR3 has 17 residues. The CDR3 region is CASSLGVEGLGRDTQYF. CDR3 nucleotide sequence: TGTGCCAGCAGCTTGGGAGTTGAAGGGCTGGGCCGAGATACGCAGTATTTT.

This chain uses TRBV5-1 with TRBJ2-5; TRBD2 aligns across 9 bases. CDR3 length: 15 residues. With V trimmed by 4 bases and J by 2 bases, 6 bases remained unmatched. CDR1 and CDR2 from the germline V gene are SGHRS and YFSETQ. The CDR3 coding sequence is TGCGCCAGCAGCCCCATAGCGGGAGTTCAAGAGACCCAGTACTTC. Residues: CASSPIAGVQETQYF.

CDR3 residues: CASSGRANYGYTF. As DNA, the CDR3 is TGTGCCAGTTCGGGGAGGGCCAACTATGGCTACACCTTC. The gene calls are TRBV2 and TRBJ1-2; the D is unclear. Between the trimmed V and J ends, which lost 9 bases and 2 bases, there was a span of 13 bases. There are 13 residues in the CDR3. Germline V CDR1 and CDR2: SNHLY, FYNNEI. Full variable domain (outside the CDR3, taken from reference TRBV2 and TRBJ1-2): EPEVTQTPSHQVTQMGQEVILRCVPISNHLYFYWYRQILGQKVEFLVSFYNNEISEKSEIFDDQFSVERPDGSNFTLKIRSTKLEDSAMYFCASSGRANYGYTFGSGTRLTVV.

This clonotype occurred a few times. The rearrangement uses TRBV7-8 and TRBJ2-1; the D call may be TRBD1 or TRBD2 (5 bases each). V lost 3 bases and J lost 5, with 11 bases in between. The CDR3 extends over 14 amino acids. Germline CDR1 and CDR2: SGHVS and FQNEAQ. DNA of the CDR3: TGTGCCAGCAGCTTTATAAGGGACCACAATGAGCAGTTCTTC. Amino acids: CASSFIRDHNEQFF.

This clonotype was observed a few times. The chain couples TRBV7-3 to TRBJ2-2; TRBD2 agrees at 8 bases. With V trimmed by 2 bases and J by 3 bases, 2 bases remained unmatched. The germline V gene has CDR1 SGHTA and CDR2 FQGTGA. The CDR3 spans 15 residues. CDR3 residues: CASSLAGGHTGELFF. The CDR3 DNA is TGTGCCAGCAGCTTAGCGGGGGGCCACACCGGGGAGCTGTTTTTT.

This clonotype was seen a few times. The V and J genes are TRBV11-2 and TRBJ1-2; 9 nucleotides line up with TRBD1. J lost 3 bases, V lost 5 bases, and 10 bases had no gene match. The CDR3 has 16 residues. Per the germline V gene, CDR1 is SGHAT and CDR2 is FQNNGV. In nucleotides, the CDR3 is TGTGCCAGCAGCCCCTCAGGGACAGGGTTCGACTATGGCTACACCTTC. Protein: CASSPSGTGFDYGYTF.

V and J are TRBV11-3 and TRBJ2-5; D perhaps matches TRBD1 (7 bases). The germline CDR1 and CDR2 sequences are SGHNT and YENEEA. The CDR3 covers 15 residues. The V end lost 5 bases, the J end lost 0 bases, and 13 bases lay between the germline ends. CDR3 in amino acids: CASSQGGRDQETQYF. The CDR3 DNA follows: TGTGCCAGCAGCCAGGGGGGCAGGGACCAAGAGACCCAGTACTTC. The full variable domain, with the rest looked up from reference TRBV11-3 and TRBJ2-5, is EAGVVQSPRYKIIEKKQPVAFWCNPISGHNTLYWYLQNLGQGPELLIRYENEEAVDDSQLPKDRFSAERLKGVDSTLKIQPAELGDSAVYLCASSQGGRDQETQYFGPGTRLLVL.

The V call is TRBV24-1, the J call TRBJ2-1; 7 bases line up with TRBD1. Trimming removed 4 bases from V and 6 bases from J; junction bases left unmatched: 2. The CDR3 consists of 13 residues. Germline-derived CDR1 and CDR2 are KGHDR and SFDVKD. CDR3 protein: CATSDYRGNEQFF. CDR3 nucleotide sequence: TGTGCCACCAGTGACTACAGGGGCAATGAGCAGTTCTTC.

This clonotype was detected many times. V and J are TRBV28 and TRBJ1-2; D is unresolved. V was pared by 10 bases and J by 5 bases, with 14 bases between. CDR1 and CDR2 (germline): MDHEN, SYDVKM. The CDR3 runs 12 residues. This chain's CDR3 is CAITDYAYGYTF. The CDR3 DNA is TGTGCCATCACGGACTACGCTTATGGCTACACCTTC.

The chain joins TRBV2 to TRBJ2-3, with D unclear. CDR1 SNHLY and CDR2 FYNNEI come from the germline V gene. CDR3 length equals 12 residues. Trimming cost V 8 bases and J 0 bases, with 6 bases left between them. CDR3 sequence: CASEVSTDTQYF. The CDR3, as DNA: TGTGCCAGCGAGGTCAGCACAGATACGCAGTATTTT.

This clonotype was seen more than once but under ten times. This chain links TRBV7-4 with TRBJ1-5; 10 bases line up with TRBD1. Germline CDR1 is SGHVT and CDR2 is SQSDAQ. This CDR3 region has 13 residues. V dropped 5 bases and J dropped 9; count of bases not matched to a gene: 4. The CDR3 coding sequence is TGTGCCAGCAGCCGGGACAGGGGATCGCCCCAGCATTTT. Translation gives CASSRDRGSPQHF.

The sample holds many counts of this clonotype. The chain uses TRBV7-8 and TRBJ1-6, with D uncertain. Trimming pared 1 base from V and 4 bases from J, leaving 14 bases between. CDR3 length: 17 amino acids. The germline V gene encodes CDR1 SGHVS and CDR2 FQNEAQ. DNA of the CDR3: TGTGCCAGCAGCTTAGTCGGTCCAAGTGTTTATAATTCACCCCTCCACTTT. Amino acid sequence: CASSLVGPSVYNSPLHF.

This chain links TRBV11-2 with TRBJ1-3; D might be TRBD1 (5 bases). The germline V gene encodes CDR1 SGHAT and CDR2 FQNNGV. The CDR3 spans 17 residues. V was trimmed by 5 bases and J by 3 bases, leaving 20 bases between them. In DNA, the CDR3 is TGTGCCAGCAGCCCCCAGAGGGGCCTTACGCATGGAAACACCATATATTTT. This codes for CASSPQRGLTHGNTIYF.

For this clonotype: A much larger clonotype is one base distant, so this may be a read error. The chain carries TRBV7-3 and TRBJ2-3; the D gene could be TRBD1 or TRBD2 (5 bases each). Germline lookup yields CDR1 SGHTA and CDR2 FQGTGA. The CDR3 is 15 amino acids. The CDR3 DNA reads TGTGCCAGCAGCTCCGGGACCTACTACACAGATACGCGGTATTTT. It codes for CASSSGTYYTDTRYF.

V and J are TRBV12-3 or TRBV12-4 and TRBJ2-2, with 7 bases identical to TRBD2. CDR3 length: 14 residues. The V and J ends lost 6 bases and 7 bases, in that order; junction bases with no gene match: 8. The CDR3 sequence is CASRITSVGGELFF. CDR3 bases: TGTGCCAGCAGAATCACTAGCGTTGGCGGGGAGCTGTTTTTT.

The chain has TRBV28 and TRBJ2-7; 8 nucleotides match TRBD1. CDR1 is MDHEN and CDR2 is SYDVKM in the germline V gene. V was pared by 6 bases and J by 2 bases, with 6 bases of the junction left unmatched. The CDR3 runs 14 residues. The CDR3, as DNA: TGTGCCAGCAGAGCAGGGGGCCCCCCCTACGAGCAGTACTTC. Its protein product is CASRAGGPPYEQYF.

In its sample, this clonotype was seen many times. V and J are TRBV7-8 and TRBJ1-6, with 11 bases that match TRBD1. Losses at the gene ends were 5 bases for V and 15 bases for J; bases not matched to a gene: 12. This CDR3 has 15 amino acids. Germline CDR1 is SGHVS and CDR2 is FQNEAQ. The CDR3 loop reads CASSETGQGGIRLHF. CDR3 nucleotide sequence: TGTGCCAGCAGCGAGACGGGACAGGGGGGTATTCGCCTCCACTTT.

This chain uses TRBV6-6 with TRBJ2-5; possibly TRBD1 or TRBD2 for D (5 bases each). V was trimmed by 5 bases and J by 7 bases, leaving 11 bases between them. From germline, CDR1 is MNHNY and CDR2 SVGAGI (reference sequence). This CDR3 spans 12 amino acids. The CDR3 loop is CASSGDAGTQYF. CDR3 sequence (DNA): TGTGCCAGCAGTGGGGACGCCGGGACCCAGTACTTC.

The chain's CDR3 is CASMGQGLYGYTF. CDR3 bases: TGTGCCAGCATGGGACAGGGTCTTTATGGCTACACCTTC. This chain links TRBV2 with TRBJ1-2; 9 positions agree with TRBD1. V lost 7 bases and J lost 5; bases outside the gene matches: 5. The CDR3 has 13 amino acids. Germline CDR1 reads SNHLY; CDR2 reads FYNNEI.

This chain joins TRBV6-1 and TRBJ1-5, with a tentative D call TRBD1 (5 bases). The V and J ends lost 8 bases and 5 bases respectively, with 16 bases between them. The CDR3 has 14 amino acids. The germline gives CDR1 MNHNS, CDR2 SASEGT. CDR3 in amino acids: CASASGGNDQPQHF. CDR3 in DNA: TGTGCCAGCGCTAGTGGGGGAAATGATCAGCCCCAGCATTTT.

This clonotype was found many times. The chain carries TRBV7-2 and TRBJ2-7; D possibly corresponds to TRBD2 (6 bases). Germline CDR1 and CDR2: SGHTA and FQGNSA. The germline V and J ends were trimmed by 3 bases and 5 bases, with 11 bases remaining between them. This CDR3 has 13 residues. CDR3 bases: TGTGCCAGCAGCTTCGCCGGGGGTGACGAGCAGTACTTC. Translation gives CASSFAGGDEQYF.

V and J are TRBV6-5 and TRBJ2-5, with D possibly TRBD1 on 6 matching bases. Germline CDR1 MNHEY, CDR2 SVGAGI. Between the trimmed V and J ends, which lost 0 bases and 5 bases, there was a span of 10 bases. CDR3 length equals 14 residues. The CDR3 region has the DNA TGTGCCAGCAGTTACTCGGGACATAGGGAGACCCAGTACTTC. This translates into CASSYSGHRETQYF.

Concerning this clonotype: An end of the junction differs from the germline gene, which may be a read error. This chain links TRBV4-1 with TRBJ2-7; 9 positions match TRBD2. The CDR3 is 16 amino acids. CDR1 is MGHRA and CDR2 is YSYEKL in the germline V gene. For the CDR3, the DNA is TGTGCCAGCAGCCAAGATCCCGGACTAGCGAGCTACGAGCAGTACTTC. Amino acids: CASSQDPGLASYEQYF.

In its sample, this clonotype was seen a few times. The chain has TRBV19 and TRBJ2-5, with no clear D. Germline loops: CDR1 LNHDA, CDR2 SQIVND (reference sequence). V shed 1 base and J shed 1 base, with 4 bases lying between them. This CDR3 has 13 residues. CDR3 sequence reads: CASSIVPQETQYF. The CDR3, as DNA: TGTGCCAGTAGTATAGTGCCCCAAGAGACCCAGTACTTC. Filled out from reference TRBV19 and TRBJ2-5, the complete variable domain reads DGGITQSPKYLFRKEGQNVTLSCEQNLNHDAMYWYRQDPGQGLRLIYYSQIVNDFQKGDIAEGYSVSREKKESFPLTVTSAQKNPTAFYLCASSIVPQETQYFGPGTRLLVL.

This clonotype showed up just a few times. This chain joins TRBV9 and TRBJ2-1; either TRBD1 or TRBD2 may fit D (5 bases each). Germline-derived CDR1 and CDR2 are SGDLS and YYNGEE. Trimming removed 0 bases from V and 5 bases from J, with 12 bases in between. The CDR3 loop spans 15 amino acids. The CDR3 region has the DNA TGTGCCAGCAGCGTAGGGGGGAATTTAAACAATGAGCAGTTCTTC. Translated: CASSVGGNLNNEQFF. The whole variable domain, remainder taken from reference TRBV9 and TRBJ2-1, is DSGVTQTPKHLITATGQRVTLRCSPRSGDLSVYWYQQSLDQGLQFLIQYYNGEERAKGNILERFSAQQFPDLHSELNLSSLELGDSALYFCASSVGGNLNNEQFFGPGTRLTVL.

The sample holds a few counts of this clonotype. The genes are TRBV7-8 and TRBJ1-1; 7 bases agree with TRBD1. Germline V gene sequence: CDR1 SGHVS, CDR2 FQNEAQ. This CDR3 is built from 19 residues. J was trimmed by 0 bases and V by 0 bases; bases with no gene match: 13. CDR3 DNA sequence: TGTGCCAGCAGCTTAGCTTGGACGGGACAGCACAACGTGAACACTGAAGCTTTCTTT. Translation: CASSLAWTGQHNVNTEAFF.